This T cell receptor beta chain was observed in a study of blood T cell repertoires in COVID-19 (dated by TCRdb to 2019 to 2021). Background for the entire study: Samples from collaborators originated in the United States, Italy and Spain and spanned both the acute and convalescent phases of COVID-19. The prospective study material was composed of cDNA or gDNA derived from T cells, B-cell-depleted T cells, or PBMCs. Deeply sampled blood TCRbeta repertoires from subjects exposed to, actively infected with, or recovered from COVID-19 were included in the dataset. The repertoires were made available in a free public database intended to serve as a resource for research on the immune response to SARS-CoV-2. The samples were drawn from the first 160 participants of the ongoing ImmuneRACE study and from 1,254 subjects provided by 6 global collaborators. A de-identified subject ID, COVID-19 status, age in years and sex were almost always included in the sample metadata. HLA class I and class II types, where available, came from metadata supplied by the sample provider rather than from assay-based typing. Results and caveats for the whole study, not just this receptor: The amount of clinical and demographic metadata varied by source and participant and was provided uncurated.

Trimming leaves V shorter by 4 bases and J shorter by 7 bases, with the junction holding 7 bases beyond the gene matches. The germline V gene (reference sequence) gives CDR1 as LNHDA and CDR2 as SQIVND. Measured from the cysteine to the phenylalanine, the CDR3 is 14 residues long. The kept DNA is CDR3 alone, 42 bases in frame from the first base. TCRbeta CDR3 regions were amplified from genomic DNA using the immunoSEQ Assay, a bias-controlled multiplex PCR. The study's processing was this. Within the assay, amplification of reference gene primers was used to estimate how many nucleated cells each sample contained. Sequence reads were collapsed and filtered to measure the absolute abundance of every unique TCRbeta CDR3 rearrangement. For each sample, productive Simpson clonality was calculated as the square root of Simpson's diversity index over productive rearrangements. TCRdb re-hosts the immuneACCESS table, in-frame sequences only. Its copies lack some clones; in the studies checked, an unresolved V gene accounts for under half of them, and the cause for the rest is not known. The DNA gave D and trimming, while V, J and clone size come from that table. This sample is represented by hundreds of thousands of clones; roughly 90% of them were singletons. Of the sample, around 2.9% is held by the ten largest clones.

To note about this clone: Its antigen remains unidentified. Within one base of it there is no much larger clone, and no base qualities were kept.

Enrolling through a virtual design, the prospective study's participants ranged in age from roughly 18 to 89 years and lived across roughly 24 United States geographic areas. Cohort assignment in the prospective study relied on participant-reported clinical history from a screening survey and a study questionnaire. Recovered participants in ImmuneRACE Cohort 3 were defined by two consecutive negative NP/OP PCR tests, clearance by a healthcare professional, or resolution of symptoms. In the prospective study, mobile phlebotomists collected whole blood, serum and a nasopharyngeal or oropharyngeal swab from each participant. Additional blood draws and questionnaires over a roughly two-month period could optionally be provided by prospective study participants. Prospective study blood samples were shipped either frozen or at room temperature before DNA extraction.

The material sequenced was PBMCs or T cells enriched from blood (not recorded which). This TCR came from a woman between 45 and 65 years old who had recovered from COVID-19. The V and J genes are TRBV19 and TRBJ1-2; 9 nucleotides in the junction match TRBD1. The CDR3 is CASSTGQGPSGYTF. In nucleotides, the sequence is TGTGCCAGTAGTACGGGACAGGGCCCCTCTGGCTACACCTTC.